This TCR beta chain comes out of a study of sequential checkpoint blockade in melanoma. Treatment specified: randomized to nivolumab then ipilimumab (arm A) or the reverse (arm B). Only in-frame clones appear in the TCRdb table, and some are missing; sequencing was by immunoSEQ multiplex PCR. Among about 9,200 clones listed, 20% to 25% were seen once. The CDR3 loop spans 15 amino acids. In germline, CDR1 is ENHRY, CDR2 SYGVKD. V was clipped by 10 bases and J by 4 bases, with 17 bases between them. This clone was seen a handful of times. The chain recombines TRBV10-3 with TRBJ2-6; D possibly matches TRBD1 or TRBD2 (5 bases each). The sequenced sample was tumor tissue (inferred from file names), obtained from a patient given nivolumab and ipilimumab in sequence. The receptor was derived from a human donor with melanoma. The chain's CDR3 is CASRDPPGGANVLTF. CDR3 in DNA: TGTGCCAGCCGGGACCCCCCGGGAGGGGCCAACGTCCTGACTTTC.